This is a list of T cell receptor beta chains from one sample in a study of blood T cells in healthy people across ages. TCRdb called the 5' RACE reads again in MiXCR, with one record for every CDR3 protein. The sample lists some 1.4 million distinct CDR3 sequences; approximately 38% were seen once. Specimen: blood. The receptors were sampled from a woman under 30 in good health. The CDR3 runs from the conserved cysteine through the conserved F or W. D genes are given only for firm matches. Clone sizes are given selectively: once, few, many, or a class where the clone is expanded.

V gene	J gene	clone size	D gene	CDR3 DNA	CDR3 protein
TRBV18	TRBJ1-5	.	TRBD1	TGTGCCAGCTCGATCGGACAGGATCAGCCCCAGCATTTT	CASSIGQDQPQHF
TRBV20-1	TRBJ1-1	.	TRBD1	TGCAGTGCTTTATCGACAGGGGGGACTGAAGCTTTCTTT	CSALSTGGTEAFF
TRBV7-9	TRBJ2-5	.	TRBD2	TGTGCCACGGGGGGGCTGTGGGAGACCCAGTACTTC	CATGGLWETQYF
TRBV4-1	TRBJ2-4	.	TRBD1	TGCGCCAGCGGCCAACTACAGGGGAATGAGCAGTACTTC	CASGQLQGNEQYF
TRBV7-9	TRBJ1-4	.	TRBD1	TGTGCCAGCAGCAGTGGAGAGGGGGCTTTGGCCACTAATGAAAAACTGTTTTTT	CASSSGEGALATNEKLFF
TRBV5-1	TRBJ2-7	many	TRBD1	TGTGCCAGCAGTTTAGCAGGGACAGGGACCTACGAGCAGTACTTC	CASSLAGTGTYEQYF
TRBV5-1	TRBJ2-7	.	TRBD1	TGCGCCAGCAGCTCCTCCGGGACAGGGGGCACGCAGTACTTC	CASSSSGTGGTQYF
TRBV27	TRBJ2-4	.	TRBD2	TGTGCCAGCAGTTCTAGACTAGCCTATGGAAACATTCAGTACTTC	CASSSRLAYGNIQYF
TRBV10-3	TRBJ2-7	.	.	TGTGCCATCAGCGACCGCCAATTCGAGCAGTACTTC	CAISDRQFEQYF
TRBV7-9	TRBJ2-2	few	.	TGTGCCGGGACCCGGGACACTAAGAACACCGGGGAGCTGTTTTTT	CAGTRDTKNTGELFF
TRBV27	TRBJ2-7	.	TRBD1	TGTGCCAGCAGTAAGCCGGGACAGGGAAACCTCTACGAGCAGTACTTC	CASSKPGQGNLYEQYF
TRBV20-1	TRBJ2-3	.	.	TGCAGTGCAGGGGGGCCCAGTACAGATGCGCAGTATTTT	CSAGGPSTDAQYF
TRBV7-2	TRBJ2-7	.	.	TGTGCCAGCAGAAAACAGGGCACCAATGAGCAGTACTTC	CASRKQGTNEQYF
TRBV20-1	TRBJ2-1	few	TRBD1	TGCAGTGCTGGGGACAGGGGCGTGTTCTCGGTTAACAATGAGCAGTTCTTC	CSAGDRGVFSVNNEQFF
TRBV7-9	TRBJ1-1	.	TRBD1	TGTGCCAGCAGCCGGGACAGCCGGAACACTGAAGCTTTCTTT	CASSRDSRNTEAFF
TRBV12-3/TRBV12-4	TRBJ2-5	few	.	TGTGCCAGCAGCAGGAACTCTGGTGGAGAGACCCAGTACTTC	CASSRNSGGETQYF
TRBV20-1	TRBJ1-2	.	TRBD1	TGCAGTGCTAGAGTCCGGACAGGGGAGGGCTACACCTTC	CSARVRTGEGYTF
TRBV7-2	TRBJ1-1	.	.	TGTGCCAGCAGCCCTCCGAACGGGAACACTGAAGCTTTCTTT	CASSPPNGNTEAFF
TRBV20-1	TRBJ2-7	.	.	TGCAGTGCTAGGTCGGGCTTCACCTACGAGCAGTACTTC	CSARSGFTYEQYF
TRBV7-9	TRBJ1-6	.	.	TGTGCCAGCAGCTTAGAGGTCGATAATTCACCCCTCCACTTT	CASSLEVDNSPLHF
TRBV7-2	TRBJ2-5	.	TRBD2	TGTGCCAGCAGCTTATGGACTAGCGGGGGCCCGTACCAAGAGACCCAGGACTTC	CASSLWTSGGPYQETQDF
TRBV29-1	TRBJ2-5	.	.	TGCAGCGTGACCCAGGGTCAAGAGACCCAGTACTTC	CSVTQGQETQYF
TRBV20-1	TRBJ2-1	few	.	TGCAGTGCTCGAGGCCTTGGGACGCCGCGGGAAGAGCAGTTCTTC	CSARGLGTPREEQFF
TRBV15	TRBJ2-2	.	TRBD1	TGTGCCACCAGCTTAGGAAGGGACAGGTCCGGGGAGCTGTTTTTT	CATSLGRDRSGELFF
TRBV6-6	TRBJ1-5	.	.	TGTGCCACCAACCTGGAGGGTGGCAATCAGCCCCAGCATTTT	CATNLEGGNQPQHF
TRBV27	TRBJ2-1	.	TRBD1	TGTGCCAGCAGTCTAGCGGACAGGGGGCTCGATGAGCAGTTCTTC	CASSLADRGLDEQFF
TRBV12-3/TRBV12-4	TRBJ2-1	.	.	TGTGCCAGCAGACAAGGCTCCTCGGCTGAGCAGTTCTTC	CASRQGSSAEQFF
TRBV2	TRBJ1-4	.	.	TGTGCCAGCAATAGGCCAGCAACTAATGAAAAACTGTTTTTT	CASNRPATNEKLFF
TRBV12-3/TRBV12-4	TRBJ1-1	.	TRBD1	TGTGCCAGCAGCCGTCGGGACAGGGGCACTGAAGCTTTCTTT	CASSRRDRGTEAFF
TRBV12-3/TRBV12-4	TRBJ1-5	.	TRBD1	TGTGCCAGCAGAAACCCCGGACAGGGAAGGCAGCCCCAGCATTTT	CASRNPGQGRQPQHF
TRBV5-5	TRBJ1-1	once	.	TGTGCCAGCAGTCATGGGGGGGCGTCTGAAGCTTTCTTT	CASSHGGASEAFF
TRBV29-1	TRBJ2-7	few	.	TGCAGCGTTTTAGGGGGGGAAACTGACCCCTCCTACGAGCAGTACTTC	CSVLGGETDPSYEQYF
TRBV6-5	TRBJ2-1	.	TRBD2	TGTGCCAGCATCCCAGCGGGGGGCCCCTACAATGAGCAGTTCTTC	CASIPAGGPYNEQFF
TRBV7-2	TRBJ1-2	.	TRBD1	TGTGCCAGCAGCTTGCAGGCAGGGGGCCTCTATGGCTACACCTTC	CASSLQAGGLYGYTF
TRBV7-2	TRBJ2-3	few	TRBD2	TGTGCCAGCAGCTCTAGCGGAACCCCAGATACGCAGTATTTT	CASSSSGTPDTQYF
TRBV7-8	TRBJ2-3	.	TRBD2	TGTGCCAGCAACGGGAGGATAGGCACAGATACGCAGTATTTT	CASNGRIGTDTQYF
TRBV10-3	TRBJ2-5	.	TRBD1	TGTGCCATCAGTGGGGGTGGACAGGGGTTGGATGAGCAGTACTTC	CAISGGGQGLDEQYF
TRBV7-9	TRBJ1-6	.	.	TGTGCCAGCAATAACCCGACCGGTTCACCCCTCCACTTT	CASNNPTGSPLHF
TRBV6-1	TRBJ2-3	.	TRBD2	TGTGCCAGCCGTGAAGACGCGCGGGGGGGATACACAGATACGCAGTATTTT	CASREDARGGYTDTQYF
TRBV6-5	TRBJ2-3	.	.	TGTGCCAGCAGTTACTTTGCGGGTGATACGCAGTATTTT	CASSYFAGDTQYF
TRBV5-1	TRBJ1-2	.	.	TGCGCCAGCAGCTTGGGGTTCGGACAGAGTGATCGCGACTACACCTTC	CASSLGFGQSDRDYTF
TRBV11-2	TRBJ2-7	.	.	TGTGCCAGCAGGAACCGGGATTCCTACGAGCAGTACTTC	CASRNRDSYEQYF
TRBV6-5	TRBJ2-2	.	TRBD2	TGTGCCAGCAGGGGACTAGCGGGGTATTACACCGGGGAGCTGTTTTTT	CASRGLAGYYTGELFF